This record concerns one T cell receptor beta chain sequence. The naive CD8 fraction comprised CD45RO-negative cells positively selected for CCR7 and excluded terminally differentiated effector memory CD45RA+ cells. The sample belongs to a study of shared clonotypes between healthy human individuals. The CDR3 extends over 16 amino acids. The V end was cut by 2 bases, the J end by 0 bases, with 10 bases between. Germline V CDR1 and CDR2: SGHVS, FNYEAQ. Method: immunoSEQ multiplex PCR; TCRdb's copy keeps in-frame clones and lacks some. The sample has about 800,000 clones; 90% to 97% are singletons. The rearrangement joins TRBV7-6 to TRBJ2-2; a possible D gene is TRBD2 (6 bases). This TCR was sampled from a man aged 30-40 years in good health. The sequenced sample consisted of naive CD8+ T cells sorted from blood. The CDR3 protein is CASSLPWGANTGELFF. CDR3 coding DNA: TGTGCCAGCAGCTTACCCTGGGGGGCGAACACCGGGGAGCTGTTTTTT.